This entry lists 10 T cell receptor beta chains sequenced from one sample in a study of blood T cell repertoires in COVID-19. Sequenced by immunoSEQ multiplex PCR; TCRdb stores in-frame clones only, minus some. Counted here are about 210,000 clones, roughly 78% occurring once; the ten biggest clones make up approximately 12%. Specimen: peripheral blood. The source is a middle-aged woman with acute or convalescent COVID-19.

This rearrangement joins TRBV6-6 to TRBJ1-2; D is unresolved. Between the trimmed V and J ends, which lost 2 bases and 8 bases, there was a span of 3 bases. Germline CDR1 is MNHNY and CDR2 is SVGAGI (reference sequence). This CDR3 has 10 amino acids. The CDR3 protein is CASSYEGYTF. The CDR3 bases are TGTGCCAGCAGTTACGAGGGCTACACCTTC.

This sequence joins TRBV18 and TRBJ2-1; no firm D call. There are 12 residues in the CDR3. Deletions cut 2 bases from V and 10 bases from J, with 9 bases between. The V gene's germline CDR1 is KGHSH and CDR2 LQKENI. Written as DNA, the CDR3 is TGTGCCAGCTCACCAGATGACTCCGAGCAGTTCTTC. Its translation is CASSPDDSEQFF.

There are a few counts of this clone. CDR3 region: CSASLQGNYGYTF. The CDR3 region has the DNA TGCAGCGCCAGTTTACAGGGTAACTATGGCTACACCTTC. V usage is TRBV29-1 and J usage is TRBJ1-2, with a possible D match to TRBD1 (6 bases). Trimming left V 7 bases short and J 1 base short, with 13 bases between. The length of the CDR3 is 13 residues. CDR1 is SQVTM, CDR2 ANQGSEA, per germline.

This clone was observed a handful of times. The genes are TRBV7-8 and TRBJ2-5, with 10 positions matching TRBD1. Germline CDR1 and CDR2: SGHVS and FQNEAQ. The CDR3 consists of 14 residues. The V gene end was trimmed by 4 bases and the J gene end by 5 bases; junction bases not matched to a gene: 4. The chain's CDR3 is CASSSGQGSETQYF. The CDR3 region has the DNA TGTGCCAGCAGCTCGGGACAGGGGAGCGAGACCCAGTACTTC.

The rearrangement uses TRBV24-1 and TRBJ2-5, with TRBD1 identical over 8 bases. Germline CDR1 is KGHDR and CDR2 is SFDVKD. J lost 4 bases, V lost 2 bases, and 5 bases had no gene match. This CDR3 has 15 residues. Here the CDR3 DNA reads TGTGCCACCAGTGATTCGTCAGGGGGCGGAGAGACCCAGTACTTC. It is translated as CATSDSSGGGETQYF.

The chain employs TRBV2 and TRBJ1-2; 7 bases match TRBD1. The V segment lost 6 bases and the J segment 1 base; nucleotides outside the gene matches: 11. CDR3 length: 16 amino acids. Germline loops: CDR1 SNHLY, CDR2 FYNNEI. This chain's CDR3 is CASSEYDRAVNYGYTF. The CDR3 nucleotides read TGTGCCAGCAGCGAATACGACAGGGCGGTTAACTATGGCTACACCTTC.

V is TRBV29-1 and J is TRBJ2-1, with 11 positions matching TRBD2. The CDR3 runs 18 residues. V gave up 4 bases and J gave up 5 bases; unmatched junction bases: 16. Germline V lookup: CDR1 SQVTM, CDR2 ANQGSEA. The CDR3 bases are TGCAGCGTTGTCGAACCCAAACTTAGCGGGAGGGCGCACAATGAGCAGTTCTTC. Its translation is CSVVEPKLSGRAHNEQFF.

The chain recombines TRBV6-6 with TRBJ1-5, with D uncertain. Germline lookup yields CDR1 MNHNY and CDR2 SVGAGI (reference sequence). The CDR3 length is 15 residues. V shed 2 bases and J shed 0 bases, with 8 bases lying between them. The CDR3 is CASSYGGNSNQPQHF. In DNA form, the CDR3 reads TGTGCCAGCAGTTACGGCGGAAATAGCAATCAGCCCCAGCATTTT.

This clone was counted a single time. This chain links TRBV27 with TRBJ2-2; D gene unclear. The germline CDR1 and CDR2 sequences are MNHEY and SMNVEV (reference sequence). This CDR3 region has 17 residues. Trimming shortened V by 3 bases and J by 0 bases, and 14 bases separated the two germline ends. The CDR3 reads CASSLGPGFTNTGELFF. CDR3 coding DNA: TGTGCCAGCAGTTTGGGCCCCGGATTTACGAACACCGGGGAGCTGTTTTTT.

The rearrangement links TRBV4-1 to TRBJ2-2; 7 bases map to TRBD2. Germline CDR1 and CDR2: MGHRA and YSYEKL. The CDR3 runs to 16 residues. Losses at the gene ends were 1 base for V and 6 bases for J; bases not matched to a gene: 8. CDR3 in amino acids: CASSQGRGSPAGELFF. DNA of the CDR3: TGCGCCAGCAGCCAAGGACGCGGGAGTCCAGCCGGGGAGCTGTTTTTT.